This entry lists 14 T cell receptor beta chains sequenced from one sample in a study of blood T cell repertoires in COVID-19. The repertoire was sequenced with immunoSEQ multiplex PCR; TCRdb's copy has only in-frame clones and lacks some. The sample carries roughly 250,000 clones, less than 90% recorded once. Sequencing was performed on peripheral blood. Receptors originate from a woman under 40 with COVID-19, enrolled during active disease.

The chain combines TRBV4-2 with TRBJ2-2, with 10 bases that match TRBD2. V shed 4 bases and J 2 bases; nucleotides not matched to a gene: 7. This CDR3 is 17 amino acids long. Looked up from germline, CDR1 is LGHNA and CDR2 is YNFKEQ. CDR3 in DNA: TGTGCCAGCAGCCCAAAAGAGCGGGGGGGCAACACCGGGGAGCTGTTTTTT. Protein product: CASSPKERGGNTGELFF.

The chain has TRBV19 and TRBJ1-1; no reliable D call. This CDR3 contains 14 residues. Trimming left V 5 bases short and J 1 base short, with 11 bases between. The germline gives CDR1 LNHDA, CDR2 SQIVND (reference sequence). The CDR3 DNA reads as TGTGCCAGTAGTTTGGGAGAAGGGAACACTGAAGCTTTCTTT. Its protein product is CASSLGEGNTEAFF.

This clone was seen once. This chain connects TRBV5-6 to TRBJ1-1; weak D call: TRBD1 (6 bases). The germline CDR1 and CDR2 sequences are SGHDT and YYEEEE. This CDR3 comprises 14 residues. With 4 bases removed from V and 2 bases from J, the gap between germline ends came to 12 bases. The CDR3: CASSPNRVNTEAFF. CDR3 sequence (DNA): TGTGCCAGCAGCCCTAACAGGGTTAACACTGAAGCTTTCTTT. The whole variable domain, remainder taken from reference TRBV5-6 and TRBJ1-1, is DAGVTQSPTHLIKTRGQQVTLRCSPKSGHDTVSWYQQALGQGPQFIFQYYEEEERQRGNFPDRFSGHQFPNYSSELNVNALLLGDSALYLCASSPNRVNTEAFFGQGTRLTVV.

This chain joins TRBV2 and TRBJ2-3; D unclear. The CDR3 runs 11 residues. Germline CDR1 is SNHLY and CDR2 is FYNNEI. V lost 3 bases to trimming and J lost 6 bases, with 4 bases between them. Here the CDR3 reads CASSDVDTQYF. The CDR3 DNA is TGTGCCAGCAGTGACGTGGATACGCAGTATTTT.

The CDR3 here is CASRRLANTGELFF. CDR3 coding DNA: TGTGCCAGCAGACGACTAGCGAACACCGGGGAGCTGTTTTTT. The J gene is TRBJ2-2, the V gene TRBV13, with a possible D match to TRBD2 (6 bases). Germline V gene sequence: CDR1 PRHDT, CDR2 FYEKMQ (reference sequence). Trimming pared 6 bases from V and 0 bases from J, leaving 8 bases between. The CDR3 is 14 amino acids.

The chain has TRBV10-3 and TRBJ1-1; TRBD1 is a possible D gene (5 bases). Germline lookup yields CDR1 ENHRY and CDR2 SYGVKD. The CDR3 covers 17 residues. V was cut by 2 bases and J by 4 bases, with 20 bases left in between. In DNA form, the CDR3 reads TGTGCCATCAGTGAGGACAGCCTGGACACTCCCTTCACTGAAGCTTTCTTT. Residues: CAISEDSLDTPFTEAFF.

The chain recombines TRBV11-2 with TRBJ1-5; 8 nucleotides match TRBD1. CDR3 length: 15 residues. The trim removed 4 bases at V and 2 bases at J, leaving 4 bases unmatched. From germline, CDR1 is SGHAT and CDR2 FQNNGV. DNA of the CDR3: TGTGCCAGCAGCTCGACAGGGGATGGCAATCAGCCCCAGCATTTT. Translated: CASSSTGDGNQPQHF.

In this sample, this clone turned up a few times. This chain's CDR3 is CASSLDLGGKLFF. CDR3 DNA: TGCGCCAGCAGCTTGGATTTAGGGGGAAAACTGTTTTTT. The chain combines TRBV5-1 with TRBJ1-4; possibly TRBD1 for D (6 bases). CDR1 is SGHRS, CDR2 YFSETQ, per germline. This CDR3 is 13 amino acids long. Trimming took 0 bases from V and 10 from J, leaving 10 bases between them. Looking up the rest from reference TRBV5-1 and TRBJ1-4 gives the full variable domain: KAGVTQTPRYLIKTRGQQVTLSCSPISGHRSVSWYQQTPGQGLQFLFEYFSETQRNKGNFPGRFSGRQFSNSRSEMNVSTLELGDSALYLCASSLDLGGKLFFGSGTQLSVL.

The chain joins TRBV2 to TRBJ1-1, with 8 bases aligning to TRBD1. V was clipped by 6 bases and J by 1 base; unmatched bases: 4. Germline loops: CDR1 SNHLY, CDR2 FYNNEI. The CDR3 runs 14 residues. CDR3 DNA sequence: TGTGCCAGCAGCCTGGACAGGGCGAACACTGAAGCTTTCTTT. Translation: CASSLDRANTEAFF. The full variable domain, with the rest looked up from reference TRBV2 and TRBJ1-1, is EPEVTQTPSHQVTQMGQEVILRCVPISNHLYFYWYRQILGQKVEFLVSFYNNEISEKSEIFDDQFSVERPDGSNFTLKIRSTKLEDSAMYFCASSLDRANTEAFFGQGTRLTVV.

The CDR3 nucleotides are TGTGCCAGCAGTTACTCGGCGGGGGCTAGCACAGATACGCAGTATTTT. Its translation: CASSYSAGASTDTQYF. The V gene is TRBV6-5, the J gene TRBJ2-3, with a possible D match to TRBD2 (7 bases). This CDR3 is built from 16 residues. Trimming cost V 0 bases and J 0 bases, with 10 bases left between them. CDR1 and CDR2 from the germline V gene are MNHEY and SVGAGI.

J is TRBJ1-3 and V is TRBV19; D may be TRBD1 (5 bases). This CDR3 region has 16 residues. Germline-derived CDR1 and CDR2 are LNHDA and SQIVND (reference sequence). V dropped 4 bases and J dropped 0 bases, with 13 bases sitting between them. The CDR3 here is CASSSGEGLSGNTIYF. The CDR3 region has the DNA TGTGCCAGTAGTAGCGGGGAGGGACTCTCTGGAAACACCATATATTTT. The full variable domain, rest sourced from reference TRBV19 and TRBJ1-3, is DGGITQSPKYLFRKEGQNVTLSCEQNLNHDAMYWYRQDPGQGLRLIYYSQIVNDFQKGDIAEGYSVSREKKESFPLTVTSAQKNPTAFYLCASSSGEGLSGNTIYFGEGSWLTVV.

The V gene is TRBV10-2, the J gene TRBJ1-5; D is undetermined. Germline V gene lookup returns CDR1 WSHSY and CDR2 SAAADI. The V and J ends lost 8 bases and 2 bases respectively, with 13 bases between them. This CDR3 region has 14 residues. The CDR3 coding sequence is TGCGCCAGCCGGGCGGGCGGCCGCAATCAGCCCCAGCATTTT. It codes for CASRAGGRNQPQHF.

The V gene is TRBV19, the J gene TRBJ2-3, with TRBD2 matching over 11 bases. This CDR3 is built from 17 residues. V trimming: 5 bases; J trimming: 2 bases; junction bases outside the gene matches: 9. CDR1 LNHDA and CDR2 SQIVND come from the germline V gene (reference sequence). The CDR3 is CASSAGTSGFSTDTQYF. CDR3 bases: TGTGCCAGTAGTGCCGGGACTAGCGGATTCTCCACAGATACGCAGTATTTT. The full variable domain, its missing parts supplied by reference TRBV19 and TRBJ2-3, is DGGITQSPKYLFRKEGQNVTLSCEQNLNHDAMYWYRQDPGQGLRLIYYSQIVNDFQKGDIAEGYSVSREKKESFPLTVTSAQKNPTAFYLCASSAGTSGFSTDTQYFGPGTRLTVL.

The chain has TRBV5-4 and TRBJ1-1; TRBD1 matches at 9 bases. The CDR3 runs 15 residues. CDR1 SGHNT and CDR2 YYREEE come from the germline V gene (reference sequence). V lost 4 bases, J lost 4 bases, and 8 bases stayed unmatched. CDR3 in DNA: TGTGCCAGCAGCGCCACCGGGACAGGGCCCACTGAAGCTTTCTTT. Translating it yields CASSATGTGPTEAFF. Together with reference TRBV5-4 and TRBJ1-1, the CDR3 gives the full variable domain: ETGVTQSPTHLIKTRGQQVTLRCSSQSGHNTVSWYQQALGQGPQFIFQYYREEENGRGNFPPRFSGLQFPNYSSELNVNALELDDSALYLCASSATGTGPTEAFFGQGTRLTVV.